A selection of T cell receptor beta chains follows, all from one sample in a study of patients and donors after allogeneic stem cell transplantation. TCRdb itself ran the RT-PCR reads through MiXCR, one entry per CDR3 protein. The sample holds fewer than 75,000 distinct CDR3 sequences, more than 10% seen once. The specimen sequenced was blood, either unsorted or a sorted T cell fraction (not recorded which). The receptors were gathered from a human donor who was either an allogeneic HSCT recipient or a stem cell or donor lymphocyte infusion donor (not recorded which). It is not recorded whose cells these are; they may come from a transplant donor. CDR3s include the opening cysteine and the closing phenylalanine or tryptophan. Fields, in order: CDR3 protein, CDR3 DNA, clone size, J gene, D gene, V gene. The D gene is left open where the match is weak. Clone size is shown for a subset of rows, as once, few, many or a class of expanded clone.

CASSQNREGSTEAFF,TGTGCCAGCTCCCAGAATAGGGAGGGTAGCACTGAAGCTTTCTTT,many,TRBJ1-1,.,TRBV18
CASSYGTSGSNEQFF,TGTGCCAGCAGTTACGGGACTAGCGGGAGTAATGAGCAGTTCTTC,few,TRBJ2-1,TRBD2,TRBV6-5
CASSLWNNKNIQYF,TGTGCCAGCAGTTTATGGAATAATAAAAACATTCAGTACTTC,many,TRBJ2-4,.,TRBV12-3/TRBV12-4
CASSLGIWTGELFF,TGTGCCAGCAGCTTAGGGATATGGACCGGGGAGCTGTTTTTT,.,TRBJ2-2,.,TRBV7-9
CASSRRGDSNYGYTF,TGTGCCAGCAGCCGGCGAGGGGACTCTAACTATGGCTACACCTTC,many,TRBJ1-2,.,TRBV7-2
CASSLSGGLNEQYF,TGTGCCAGCAGTTTATCAGGGGGCTTAAACGAGCAGTACTTC,few,TRBJ2-7,TRBD1,TRBV27
CASSELVVPYNEQFF,TGTGCCAGCAGTGAATTGGTAGTTCCCTACAATGAGCAGTTCTTC,few,TRBJ2-1,.,TRBV6-1
CASSFPYEQYF,TGTGCCAGCAGCTTCCCCTACGAGCAGTACTTC,many,TRBJ2-7,.,TRBV5-8
CATSQDSNQPQHF,TGCGCCACCTCGCAGGATAGCAATCAGCCCCAGCATTTT,many,TRBJ1-5,.,TRBV10-1
CASREEGRAPLHF,TGTGCCAGCAGGGAGGAGGGCCGGGCACCCCTCCACTTT,many,TRBJ1-6,.,TRBV12-3/TRBV12-4
CASSQVLGFTAFF,TGCGCCAGCAGCCAAGTTCTGGGATTCACAGCTTTCTTT,many,TRBJ1-1,.,TRBV4-1
CASSLDNQPQHF,TGTGCCAGCAGTTTAGACAATCAGCCCCAGCATTTT,many,TRBJ1-5,.,TRBV6-6
CASSRGQGNQPQHF,TGTGCCAGCAGTAGGGGACAGGGCAATCAGCCCCAGCATTTT,.,TRBJ1-5,TRBD1,TRBV7-8
CAIKDGGRANTGELFF,TGTGCCATCAAAGACGGGGGAAGGGCCAACACCGGGGAGCTGTTTTTT,few,TRBJ2-2,.,TRBV10-3